This TCR beta chain was sequenced for a study of T cells in localized non-small cell lung cancer. A note on this clone: The antigen is unknown.

Between the trimmed V and J ends, which lost 3 bases and 0 bases, there was a span of 14 bases. Germline V gene sequence: CDR1 GTSNPN, CDR2 SVGIG (reference sequence). The CDR3 length is 16 residues. Overall study results and limits: Tumor samples were not multi-region, leaving intratumor heterogeneity unexcluded. Clonality of T cells reached its maximum in uninvolved adjacent lung, surpassing tumor. Appearance in adjacent lung was seen for a median roughly 50 of the top 100 tumor clones.

Produced via immunoSEQ multiplex PCR; TCRdb's table is partial and in-frame only. The table has about 30,000 clones, approximately 90% seen once. This chain links TRBV30 with TRBJ1-4; tentative D call: TRBD1 (6 bases). The material was peripheral blood, obtained before any cancer treatment. The clonotype was recovered from a female donor aged 60 or older with stage III squamous cell lung carcinoma. CDR3 in amino acids: CAWRGQGLATNEKLFF. CDR3 DNA sequence: TGTGCCTGGAGGGGGCAGGGGCTGGCAACTAATGAAAAACTGTTTTTT.